The clone carrying this T cell receptor beta chain was picked up many times. Its target is not known. The sample's time point: sample taken at primary tumor resection. Whole RNA was taken from tumor, nontumor lung or frozen PBMC; it was then sequenced unsorted. More than 70 TRACERx patients with early, untreated non-small cell lung cancer donated samples. This entry comes from a study of spatial heterogeneity in lung cancer. The overall study: The library had UMIs, and each TCR and UMI pair averaged more than ten raw reads. Study conclusions and caveats: Tumor TCRs that were ubiquitous and expanded showed up in blood more at resection than follow-up.

Every cDNA TCR molecule received its own unique molecular identifier. Via MiXCR, TCRdb re-called the 5' RACE reads, giving one row per CDR3 protein. The data contain 3,500 to 5,500 distinct CDR3 sequences, less than 10% of them singletons. The CDR3 length is 16 residues. V dropped 7 bases and J dropped 3 bases, with 21 bases sitting between them. Per the germline V gene, CDR1 is SNHLY and CDR2 is FYNNEI. The source was PBMCs, collected at surgery. The receptor was isolated from a male donor with early-stage non-small cell lung cancer. The rearrangement links TRBV2 to TRBJ1-1; D is undetermined. As DNA, the CDR3 is TGTGCCAGCACCAAGGAGATCCTGAATGGAGACACTGAAGCTTTCTTT. It is translated as CASTKEILNGDTEAFF.